The source of this T cell receptor (beta chain) is a study of blood T cell repertoires in COVID-19. The assay was immunoSEQ multiplex PCR, and TCRdb's table has in-frame clones only and misses some. The sample has 59,000 or so clones, around 67% seen once; the top ten hold 18%. Germline assignment: CDR1 WNHNN and CDR2 SYGVQD (reference sequence). The CDR3 covers 15 residues. Trimming at V came to 1 base and at J to 4 bases, leaving 1 base not matched to a gene. Sequenced input: peripheral blood. This clonotype was obtained from a woman aged 50 to 65 with active or convalescent COVID-19. The V call is TRBV10-1, the J call TRBJ2-1, with TRBD1 matching 10 bases. CDR3 sequence (DNA): TGCGCCAGCAGTGAGTTGGGACAGGGGTACAATGAGCAGTTCTTC. The encoded protein is CASSELGQGYNEQFF.